This TCR beta chain was identified in a study of low-dose radiotherapy and immunotherapy resistance in tumors. Study background: Every 2 weeks, cohort 1 got 0.5 Gy, reaching 6.5 Gy to the planning target volume.

Primers used for first-strand cDNA, a TRAV- and TRBV-specific set, covered both alpha and beta chains. For amplifying TCRs, the PCR ran for about 20 cycles with Phusion, which was used together with a constant-region primer and the adapter on the V primers. TCRdb re-called the reads with MiXCR, one entry per CDR3 protein. Here the sample spans tens of thousands of distinct CDR3 sequences, 9.4% being singletons. Trimming took 10 bases from V and 2 from J, leaving 13 bases between them. This CDR3 has 13 residues. Germline assignment: CDR1 MNHEY and CDR2 SMNVEV (reference sequence). The time point here: before trial treatment. The donors' regimen was nivolumab, ipilimumab, aspirin, low-dose cyclophosphamide and low-dose radiotherapy.

Source: PBMCs, taken before treatment. The receptor's source is a male donor with prostate cancer. V and J are TRBV27 and TRBJ2-3, with D unresolved. CDR3 amino acids: CATLTWTTDTQYF. The CDR3, as DNA: TGTGCCACCCTGACTTGGACCACAGATACGCAGTATTTT.